The source of this T cell receptor (beta chain) is a study of PD-1 blockade in classical Hodgkin lymphoma. About the study: Patients got intravenous nivolumab 3 mg/kg every 2 weeks.

Each patient's relapse followed autologous stem cell transplantation, and brentuximab vedotin exposure varied. Between the trimmed V and J ends, which lost 4 bases and 0 bases, there was a span of 8 bases. CDR1 and CDR2 (germline): SNHLY, FYNNEI. There are 14 residues in the CDR3. Points from the study as a whole: Repertoire differences lack defined causes, possibly disease activity or prior therapy.

Measured with immunoSEQ multiplex PCR; TCRdb has only the in-frame clones, and not every one. The data contain around 99,000 clones, 81% of them seen just once; the ten biggest clones take up around 17%. Notes on this clone: Its antigen is not identified.

The clonotype originates from a human donor with classical Hodgkin lymphoma. The chain combines TRBV2 with TRBJ2-3; D is ambiguous. This specimen consisted of peripheral blood mononuclear cells (PBMCs), obtained before the second cycle of nivolumab. Here the CDR3 reads CASSGVVSTDTQYF. Written as DNA, the CDR3 is TGTGCCAGCAGTGGTGTGGTTAGCACAGATACGCAGTATTTT.